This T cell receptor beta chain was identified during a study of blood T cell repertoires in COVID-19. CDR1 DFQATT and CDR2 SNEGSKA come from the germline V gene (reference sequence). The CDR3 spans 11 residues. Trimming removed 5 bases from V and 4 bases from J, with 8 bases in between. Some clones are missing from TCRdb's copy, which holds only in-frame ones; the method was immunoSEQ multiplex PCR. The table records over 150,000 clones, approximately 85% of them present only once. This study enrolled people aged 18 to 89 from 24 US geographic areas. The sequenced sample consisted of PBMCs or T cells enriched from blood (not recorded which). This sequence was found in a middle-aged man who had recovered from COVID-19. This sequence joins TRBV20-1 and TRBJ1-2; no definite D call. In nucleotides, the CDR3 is TGCAGTGCTCAACTCTCCTATGGCTACACCTTC. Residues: CSAQLSYGYTF.